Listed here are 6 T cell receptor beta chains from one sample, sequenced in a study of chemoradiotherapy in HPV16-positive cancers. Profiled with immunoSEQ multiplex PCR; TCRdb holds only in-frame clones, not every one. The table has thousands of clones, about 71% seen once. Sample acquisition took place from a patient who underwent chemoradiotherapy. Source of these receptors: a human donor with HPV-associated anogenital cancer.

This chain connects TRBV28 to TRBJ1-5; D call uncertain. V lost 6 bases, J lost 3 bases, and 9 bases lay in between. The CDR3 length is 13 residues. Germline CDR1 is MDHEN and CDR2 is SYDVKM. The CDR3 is CASSSDANQPQHF. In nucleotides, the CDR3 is TGTGCCAGCAGCTCCGACGCCAATCAGCCCCAGCATTTT.

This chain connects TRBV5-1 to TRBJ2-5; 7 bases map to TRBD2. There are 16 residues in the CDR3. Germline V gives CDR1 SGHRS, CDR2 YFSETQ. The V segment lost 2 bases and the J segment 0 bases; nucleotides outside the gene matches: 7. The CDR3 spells CASSFARGTNQETQYF. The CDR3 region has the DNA TGCGCCAGCAGCTTTGCTAGAGGGACTAACCAAGAGACCCAGTACTTC.

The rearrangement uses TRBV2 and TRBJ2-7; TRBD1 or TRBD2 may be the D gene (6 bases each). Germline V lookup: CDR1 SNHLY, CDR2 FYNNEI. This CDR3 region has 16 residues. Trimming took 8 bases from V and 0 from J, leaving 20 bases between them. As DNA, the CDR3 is TGTGCCAGCCGTCCGGCTGGGGGGCTCGGCTCCTACGAGCAGTACTTC. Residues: CASRPAGGLGSYEQYF.

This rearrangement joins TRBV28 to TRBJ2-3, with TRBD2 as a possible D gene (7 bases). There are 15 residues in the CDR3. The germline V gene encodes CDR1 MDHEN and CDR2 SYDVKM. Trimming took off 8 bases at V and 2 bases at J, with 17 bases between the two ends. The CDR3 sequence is CASWGGAIVTDTQYF. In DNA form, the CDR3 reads TGTGCCAGCTGGGGGGGGGCGATCGTCACAGATACGCAGTATTTT.

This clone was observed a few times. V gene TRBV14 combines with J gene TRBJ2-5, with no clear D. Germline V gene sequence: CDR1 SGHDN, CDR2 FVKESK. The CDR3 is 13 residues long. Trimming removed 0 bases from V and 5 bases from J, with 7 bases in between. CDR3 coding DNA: TGTGCCAGCAGCCAAGATAGAAGGGAGACCCAGTACTTC. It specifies CASSQDRRETQYF. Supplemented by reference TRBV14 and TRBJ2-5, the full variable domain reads EAGVTQFPSHSVIEKGQTVTLRCDPISGHDNLYWYRRVMGKEIKFLLHFVKESKQDESGMPNNRFLAERTGGTYSTLKVQPAELEDSGVYFCASSQDRRETQYFGPGTRLLVL.

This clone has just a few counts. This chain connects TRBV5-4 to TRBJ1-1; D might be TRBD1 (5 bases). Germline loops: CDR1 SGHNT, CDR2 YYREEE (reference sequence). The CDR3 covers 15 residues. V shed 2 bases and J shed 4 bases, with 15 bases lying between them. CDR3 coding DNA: TGTGCCAGCAGCTTACCAGGGCCCTCGGGCACTGAAGCTTTCTTT. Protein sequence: CASSLPGPSGTEAFF. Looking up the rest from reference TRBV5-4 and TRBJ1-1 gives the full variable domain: ETGVTQSPTHLIKTRGQQVTLRCSSQSGHNTVSWYQQALGQGPQFIFQYYREEENGRGNFPPRFSGLQFPNYSSELNVNALELDDSALYLCASSLPGPSGTEAFFGQGTRLTVV.